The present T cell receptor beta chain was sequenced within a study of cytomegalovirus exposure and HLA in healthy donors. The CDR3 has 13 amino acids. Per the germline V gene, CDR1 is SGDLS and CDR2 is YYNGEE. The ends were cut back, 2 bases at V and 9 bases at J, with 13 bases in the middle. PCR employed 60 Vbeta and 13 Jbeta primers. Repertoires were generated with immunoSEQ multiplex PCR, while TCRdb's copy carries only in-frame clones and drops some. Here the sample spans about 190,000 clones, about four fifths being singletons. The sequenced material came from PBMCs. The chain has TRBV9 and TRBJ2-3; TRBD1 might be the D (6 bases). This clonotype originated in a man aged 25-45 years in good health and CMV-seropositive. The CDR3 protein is CASSVPGHLTQYF. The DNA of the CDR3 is TGTGCCAGCAGCGTCCCGGGACACCTCACGCAGTATTTT.